This TCR beta chain was captured by sequencing in a study of T-cell reconstitution after alpha-beta-depleted transplantation in children. This clonotype was seen repeatedly, ten times or more. Germline CDR1 MNHEY, CDR2 SVGEGT. The ends were cut back, 0 bases at V and 4 bases at J, with 8 bases in the middle. The CDR3 loop spans 14 amino acids. Using unique molecular identifiers, the investigators prepared the TCRbeta library. TCRdb re-called the PCR reads with MiXCR, one entry per CDR3 protein. In the table there are 200,000 to 250,000 distinct CDR3 sequences, 12% of which are singletons. The rearrangement joins TRBV6-2 or TRBV6-3 to TRBJ2-3, with D unclear. The clonotype comes from a human donor who donated a stem cell graft to a child with acute lymphoblastic leukemia. Source: PBMCs from the stem cell graft donor, taken from the stem cell graft. The CDR3 protein is CASSYSRMADTQYF. The CDR3 nucleotides read TGTGCCAGCAGTTACTCGAGAATGGCAGATACGCAGTATTTT.